Shown below are 15 T cell receptor beta chains from a single sample sequenced in a study of cytomegalovirus exposure and HLA in healthy donors. TCRdb keeps only in-frame clones here, not all; method: immunoSEQ multiplex PCR. Of approximately 170,000 clones listed, 85% were seen once; the top ten hold about 16%. The specimen was PBMCs. Source of these receptors: a man aged 18-30 years in good health and CMV-seropositive.

Points on this clone: The germline gene is not matched at one end of the junction; a read error may be the cause. The chain's CDR3 is CASTLQTGGQETQYF. The CDR3 bases are TGCGCCAGCACCTTGCAGACAGGGGGACAAGAGACCCAGTACTTC. The chain joins TRBV5-1 to TRBJ2-5, with TRBD1 matching 9 bases. Germline V gene sequence: CDR1 SGHRS, CDR2 YFSETQ. The CDR3 runs to 15 residues.

This clone has a handful of counts. V gene TRBV7-2 combines with J gene TRBJ1-2; 7 nucleotides line up with TRBD1. CDR1 is SGHTA and CDR2 is FQGNSA in the germline V gene. This CDR3 contains 15 residues. The trim removed 5 bases at V and 2 bases at J, leaving 8 bases unmatched. CDR3 loop: CASSAPGQWNYGYTF. The CDR3 DNA reads as TGTGCCAGCAGCGCCCCGGGACAGTGGAACTATGGCTACACCTTC. The whole variable domain, remainder taken from reference TRBV7-2 and TRBJ1-2, is GAGVSQSPSNKVTEKGKDVELRCDPISGHTALYWYRQSLGQGLEFLIYFQGNSAPDKSGLPSDRFSAERTGGSVSTLTIQRTQQEDSAVYLCASSAPGQWNYGYTFGSGTRLTVV.

The gene calls are TRBV2 and TRBJ2-7; no clear D gene. The CDR3 is made up of 12 amino acids. Trimming stripped 6 bases from V and 3 bases from J, with 9 bases between. Germline lookup yields CDR1 SNHLY and CDR2 FYNNEI. Here the CDR3 DNA reads TGTGCCAGCAGGGGCAGCAGCTACGAGCAGTACTTC. It codes for CASRGSSYEQYF.

The chain has TRBV28 and TRBJ1-1; D is unresolved. From germline, CDR1 is MDHEN and CDR2 SYDVKM. V was pared by 1 base and J by 2 bases, with 11 bases between. The CDR3 loop spans 15 amino acids. The CDR3 bases are TGTGCCAGCAGTTTATCCTCCCCCCTTAACACTGAAGCTTTCTTT. Its protein is CASSLSSPLNTEAFF.

The V gene is TRBV28, the J gene TRBJ2-7; 13 nucleotides align to TRBD2. The CDR3 is made up of 15 amino acids. The V gene's germline CDR1 is MDHEN and CDR2 SYDVKM. Germline trimming cut 7 bases from V and 3 bases from J; bases unmatched to any gene: 6. As DNA, the CDR3 is TGTGCCAGCAATAGGGGACTAGCGGGATTCTACGAGCAGTACTTC. It is translated as CASNRGLAGFYEQYF.

The rearrangement links TRBV28 to TRBJ2-2; D perhaps matches TRBD2 (5 bases). CDR1 is MDHEN and CDR2 is SYDVKM in the germline V gene. The CDR3 runs 15 residues. Trimming shortened V by 6 bases and J by 0 bases, and 11 bases separated the two germline ends. CDR3 nucleotide sequence: TGTGCCAGCAGCCTCTTGAGGGCGAACACCGGGGAGCTGTTTTTT. Its translation is CASSLLRANTGELFF.

V is TRBV5-5 and J is TRBJ2-1, with a tentative D call TRBD1 (6 bases). CDR1 is SGHKS, CDR2 YYEKEE, per germline (reference sequence). This CDR3 contains 12 residues. V dropped 1 base and J dropped 13 bases, with 12 bases sitting between them. The CDR3 DNA reads as TGTGCCAGCAGCTTGACCGGGACACCCCAGTTCTTC. It translates to CASSLTGTPQFF.

The chain joins TRBV13 to TRBJ1-1; 12 positions match TRBD1. The CDR3 totals 17 residues. Germline-derived CDR1 and CDR2 are PRHDT and FYEKMQ (reference sequence). The V gene end was trimmed by 5 bases and the J gene end by 5 bases; junction bases not matched to a gene: 12. In DNA form, the CDR3 reads TGTGCCAGCAGCCCAACCGGGACAGGGGGCAGGAGGACTGAAGCTTTCTTT. It encodes CASSPTGTGGRRTEAFF.

The chain employs TRBV4-1 and TRBJ2-4, with D tentatively TRBD2 (5 bases). CDR3 length equals 11 residues. V lost 3 bases and J lost 10, with 7 bases in between. CDR1 MGHRA and CDR2 YSYEKL come from the germline V gene. The CDR3 loop is CASSHAGIQYF. Written as DNA, the CDR3 is TGCGCCAGCAGCCATGCGGGTATTCAGTACTTC.

The gene calls are TRBV5-6 and TRBJ2-1; 9 bases fit TRBD1. This CDR3 spans 15 amino acids. The V gene end was trimmed by 3 bases and the J gene end by 4 bases; junction bases not matched to a gene: 5. Germline V CDR1 and CDR2: SGHDT, YYEEEE. The CDR3 spells CASSSTGTGYNEQFF. DNA of the CDR3: TGTGCCAGCAGCTCCACCGGGACAGGGTACAATGAGCAGTTCTTC.

This clone was recorded only once. The chain recombines TRBV10-3 with TRBJ2-1; 12 bases map to TRBD2. Germline-derived CDR1 and CDR2 are ENHRY and SYGVKD. CDR3 size: 14 residues. V trimming: 4 bases; J trimming: 6 bases; junction bases outside the gene matches: 1. The CDR3 loop is CAISALAGGNEQFF. CDR3 in DNA: TGTGCCATCAGTGCACTAGCGGGGGGCAATGAGCAGTTCTTC.

This rearrangement joins TRBV6-6 to TRBJ1-2; the D gene is possibly TRBD1 (5 bases). Germline V gene sequence: CDR1 MNHNY, CDR2 SVGAGI (reference sequence). V lost 7 bases to trimming and J lost 0 bases, with 12 bases between them. CDR3 length: 14 amino acids. The chain's CDR3 is CASKTGETNYGYTF. The CDR3 nucleotides read TGTGCCAGCAAAACAGGAGAAACTAACTATGGCTACACCTTC.

This chain joins TRBV30 and TRBJ1-1, with D possibly being TRBD1 (5 bases). V was pared by 2 bases and J by 11 bases, with 15 bases between. The CDR3 sequence is 12 residues long. Germline values: CDR1 GTSNPN, CDR2 SVGIG (reference sequence). The CDR3 DNA is TGTGCCTGGAGTCCAGGGCCGACTGGCGCTTTCTTT. It is translated as CAWSPGPTGAFF.

This chain uses TRBV7-8 with TRBJ2-7; the match to TRBD2 covers 12 bases. Germline lookup yields CDR1 SGHVS and CDR2 FQNEAQ. J was trimmed by 5 bases and V by 5 bases; bases with no gene match: 13. The CDR3 sequence is 17 residues long. CDR3: CASSISPLAGGLDEQYF. For the CDR3, the DNA is TGTGCCAGCAGCATCAGTCCCCTAGCGGGAGGGCTTGACGAGCAGTACTTC.

The V call is TRBV28, the J call TRBJ2-3; no definite D call. CDR1 and CDR2 (germline): MDHEN, SYDVKM. Trimming cost V 1 base and J 6 bases, with 8 bases left between them. The CDR3 is 13 residues long. CDR3 residues: CASSLSVVDTQYF. The CDR3 bases are TGTGCCAGCAGTTTATCGGTTGTCGATACGCAGTATTTT.